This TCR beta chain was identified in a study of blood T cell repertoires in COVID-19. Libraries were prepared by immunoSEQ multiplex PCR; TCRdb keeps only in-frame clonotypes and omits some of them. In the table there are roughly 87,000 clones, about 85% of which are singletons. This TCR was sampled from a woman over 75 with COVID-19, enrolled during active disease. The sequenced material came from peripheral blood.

CDR3 protein: CASTGAGSGYTF. The CDR3 nucleotides read TGTGCCAGCACTGGCGCGGGCTCTGGCTACACCTTC. This rearrangement joins TRBV28 to TRBJ1-2; the D is unclear. The CDR3 length is 12 residues. V gave up 7 bases and J gave up 7 bases, with 13 bases separating them. In germline, CDR1 is MDHEN, CDR2 SYDVKM.